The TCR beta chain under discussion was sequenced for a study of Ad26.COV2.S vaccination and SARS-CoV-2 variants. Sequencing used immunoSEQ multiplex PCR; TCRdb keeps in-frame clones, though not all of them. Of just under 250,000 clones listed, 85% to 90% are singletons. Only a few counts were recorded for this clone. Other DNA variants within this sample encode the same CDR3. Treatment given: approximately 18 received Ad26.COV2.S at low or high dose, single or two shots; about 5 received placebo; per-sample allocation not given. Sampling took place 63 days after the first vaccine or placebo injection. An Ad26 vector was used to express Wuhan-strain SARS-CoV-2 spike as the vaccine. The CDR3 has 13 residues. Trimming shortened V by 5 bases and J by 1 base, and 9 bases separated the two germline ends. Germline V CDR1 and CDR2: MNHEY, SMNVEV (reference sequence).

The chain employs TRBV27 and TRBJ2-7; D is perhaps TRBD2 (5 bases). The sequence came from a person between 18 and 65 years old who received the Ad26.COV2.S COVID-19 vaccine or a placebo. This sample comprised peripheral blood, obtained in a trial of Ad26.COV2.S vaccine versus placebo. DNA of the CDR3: TGTGCCAGCAGTCCCGGACTTTCCTACGAGCAGTACTTC. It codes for CASSPGLSYEQYF.